Listed here are 10 T cell receptor beta chains from one sample, sequenced in a study of CD8 T cells in ankylosing spondylitis. A single record per CDR3 protein comes from TCRdb applying MiXCR to the 5' RACE reads. The data contain approximately 520,000 distinct CDR3 sequences, roughly 5.3% of them singletons. Findings of the study overall: What seemed typical of ankylosing spondylitis blood was a TCR beta motif built from several highly homologous variants.

Antigen specificity for these receptors is unknown. The source material was blood, either unsorted or a sorted T cell fraction (not recorded which). These receptors were taken from a male donor with ankylosing spondylitis.

This clonotype turned up a few times. This chain connects TRBV5-1 to TRBJ2-1, with a weak D call TRBD2 (5 bases). The V end lost 4 bases, the J end lost 5 bases, and 16 bases lay between the germline ends. This CDR3 comprises 15 residues. The germline CDR1 and CDR2 sequences are SGHRS and YFSETQ. As DNA, the CDR3 is TGCGCCAGCAGCCCCGGACTGCCTGGGAACAATGAGCAGTTCTTC. The encoded protein is CASSPGLPGNNEQFF.

This clonotype was seen repeatedly, ten times or more. The chain has TRBV29-1 and TRBJ2-2, with 11 bases fitting TRBD2. Germline V gene sequence: CDR1 SQVTM, CDR2 ANQGSEA. The trim removed 4 bases at V and 4 bases at J, leaving 5 bases unmatched. The CDR3 consists of 15 residues. The CDR3 region has the DNA TGCAGCGTTGGTTCCCTAGCGGGGGGCACCGGGGAGCTGTTTTTT. Translated: CSVGSLAGGTGELFF.

There are many counts of this clonotype. The chain combines TRBV4-3 with TRBJ2-1, with TRBD1 matching 7 bases. The junction had 9 bases not matched to a gene; V was cut back by 4 bases and J by 3 bases. Germline V gives CDR1 LGHNA, CDR2 YSLEER. CDR3 length: 16 amino acids. In nucleotides, the CDR3 is TGCGCCAGCAGCCTAGCCGGGACAGCTAACTACAATGAGCAGTTCTTC. Encoded protein: CASSLAGTANYNEQFF.

In its sample, this clonotype was seen once. The gene calls are TRBV13 and TRBJ2-2; 8 nucleotides match TRBD2. V trimming: 5 bases; J trimming: 5 bases; junction bases outside the gene matches: 13. Germline V CDR1 and CDR2: PRHDT, FYEKMQ (reference sequence). CDR3 length equals 17 residues. The CDR3 bases are TGTGCCAGCAGCCCTAGGCTCCCCTGCGGGGGGACCGGGGAGCTGTTTTTT. Its translation: CASSPRLPCGGTGELFF.

This clonotype appeared many times. The V gene is TRBV5-1, the J gene TRBJ2-1; 7 nucleotides agree with TRBD1. This CDR3 spans 15 amino acids. CDR1 is SGHRS and CDR2 is YFSETQ in the germline V gene. J lost 0 bases, V lost 6 bases, and 6 bases had no gene match. CDR3 bases: TGCGCCAGCACCCAACAGGGGAGCTCCTACAATGAGCAGTTCTTC. Translated: CASTQQGSSYNEQFF.

In its sample, this clonotype was seen many times. The V gene is TRBV7-3, the J gene TRBJ2-6; 8 bases align to TRBD1. This CDR3 is built from 18 residues. J gave up 8 bases and V 1 base, and 13 bases lay outside the gene matches. CDR1 and CDR2 (germline): SGHTA, FQGTGA. The CDR3 DNA reads TGTGCCAGCAGCTTAATTGGGCCGGCAGGGGGCTTGTCCAACGTCCTGACTTTC. The encoded protein is CASSLIGPAGGLSNVLTF.

This clonotype was detected ten times or more. The chain couples TRBV12-3 or TRBV12-4 to TRBJ2-3; D is perhaps TRBD2 (5 bases). With 2 bases removed from V and 12 bases from J, the gap between germline ends came to 9 bases. The CDR3 consists of 11 residues. The CDR3: CASSLLGLQYF. In nucleotides, the CDR3 is TGTGCCAGCAGTTTACTCGGACTCCAGTATTTT.

This clonotype was seen ten or more times. The genes are TRBV11-2 and TRBJ2-1; 10 bases are shared with TRBD2. V trimming: 3 bases; J trimming: 3 bases; junction bases outside the gene matches: 2. There are 15 residues in the CDR3. Germline V gene lookup returns CDR1 SGHAT and CDR2 FQNNGV. CDR3 nucleotide sequence: TGTGCCAGCAGCTTCTCTAGCGGGAGCTACAATGAGCAGTTCTTC. It translates to CASSFSSGSYNEQFF.

The chain uses TRBV7-2 and TRBJ1-1, with D tentatively TRBD1 (5 bases). V lost 5 bases and J 1 base, leaving 11 bases between the germline ends. This CDR3 is built from 14 residues. Germline V gene data show CDR1 as SGHTA and CDR2 as FQGNSA. The CDR3 loop reads CASSVRGQNTEAFF. The CDR3 bases are TGTGCCAGCAGCGTTAGGGGTCAGAACACTGAAGCTTTCTTT.

The table lists this clonotype with many counts. The J gene is TRBJ2-3, the V gene TRBV28; the D gene could be TRBD1 or TRBD2 (6 bases each). V was shortened by 5 bases and J by 8 bases, with 20 bases between the two germline ends. The germline V gene has CDR1 MDHEN and CDR2 SYDVKM. The CDR3 spans 15 residues. CDR3 sequence reads: CASSIDMPKGGTQYF. CDR3 in DNA: TGTGCCAGCAGTATCGACATGCCGAAGGGGGGTACGCAGTATTTT.